This paragraph reports one T cell receptor (beta chain). Its antigen is unknown. Sequencing used immunoSEQ multiplex PCR; TCRdb keeps in-frame clones, though not all of them. The repertoire holds 1.4 million to 1.5 million clones, with over 95% as singletons. The record originates from a study of shared clonotypes between healthy human individuals. Study observations and caveats: Shared clonotypes across all four donors exceeded non-shared ones in generation probability.

The CDR3 length is 15 residues. Trimming removed 0 bases at V and 2 bases at J, with 10 bases between. Germline values: CDR1 SGHNT, CDR2 YYREEE (reference sequence). The sequenced sample was naive CD4+ T cells sorted from blood. As for subset: CD45RA+ positively selected. This sequence joins TRBV5-4 and TRBJ2-3; D is possibly TRBD2 (6 bases). The source is a man aged 25 to 40 in good health. This CDR3 reads CASSLAGDPTDTQYF. For the CDR3, the DNA is TGTGCCAGCAGCTTGGCGGGGGACCCCACAGATACGCAGTATTTT.